This T cell receptor beta chain was observed in a study of blood T cells in healthy people across ages. A second PCR, run for about 7 to 11 cycles, used a sample-barcoded 5' primer plus a J-beta primer mix. TCRdb reanalysed the 5' RACE reads using MiXCR and keeps one entry per CDR3 protein. The sample includes hundreds of thousands of distinct CDR3 sequences, 30% to 45% of them seen just once. V was pared by 6 bases and J by 1 base, with 15 bases between. This CDR3 is built from 15 residues. Germline-derived CDR1 and CDR2 are MNHEY and SVGEGT. Sequencing was performed on blood. The origin of this receptor is a man in his late teens or twenties in good health. The rearrangement joins TRBV6-2 or TRBV6-3 to TRBJ1-1, with unresolved D. The CDR3 loop is CASRPDRLRNTEAFF. The CDR3 nucleotides are TGTGCCAGCAGGCCCGACCGACTTCGGAACACTGAAGCTTTCTTT.